The T cell receptor beta chain under discussion was sequenced for a study of blood T cell repertoires in COVID-19. In the study overall: Samples of COVID-19 (acute and convalescent) were obtained from the United States, Italy and Spain. Sample material is recorded as cDNA or gDNA derived from T cells, B-cell-depleted T cells, or PBMCs.

The ends lost 2 bases at V and 3 bases at J; junction bases unmatched: 2. The CDR3 is made up of 14 amino acids. Looked up from germline, CDR1 is SGHRS and CDR2 is YFSETQ. Authors' analysis steps: Amplified reference gene primers provided the basis for estimating nucleated cell counts. The assay was immunoSEQ multiplex PCR, and TCRdb's table has in-frame clones only and misses some. For V, J and clone size, that table is used; D and trimming come from the DNA. The sample carries approximately 100,000 clones, approximately 80% recorded once. The receptor was isolated from a man aged 60 to 75 with acute or convalescent COVID-19. The chain employs TRBV5-1 and TRBJ2-3; TRBD1 agrees at 8 bases. Specimen: peripheral blood. For the CDR3, the DNA is TGCGCCAGCAGCTTCCGACAGGGGACAGATACGCAGTATTTT. Protein sequence: CASSFRQGTDTQYF.